The 9 T cell receptor beta chains below come from one sample, sequenced in a study of control samples from healthy donors and cancer patients (TCRdb year 2020). The receptor library was made with the immunoSEQ multiplex PCR assay. TCRdb re-hosts the immuneACCESS table, in-frame sequences only. Its copies lack some clones; in the studies checked, an unresolved V gene accounts for under half of them, and the cause for the rest is not known. The sample profile shows about 180,000 clones; approximately 90% of them were found once. In total, the top ten clones hold 1.4% of the sample. Sequencing used blood. These receptors all stem from a man aged 25 to 40 in good health.

V and J are TRBV5-1 and TRBJ2-5, with D unclear. The germline V gene has CDR1 SGHRS and CDR2 YFSETQ. CDR3 length: 15 amino acids. V lost 0 bases to trimming and J lost 0 bases, with 9 bases between them. CDR3 DNA sequence: TGCGCCAGCAGCTTGGAGGCAGCAAACCAAGAGACCCAGTACTTC. Residues: CASSLEAANQETQYF.

V gene TRBV28 combines with J gene TRBJ2-7; TRBD1 or TRBD2 may be the D gene (5 bases each). Germline CDR1 is MDHEN and CDR2 is SYDVKM. With 2 bases removed from V and 0 bases from J, the gap between germline ends came to 11 bases. The CDR3 is made up of 15 amino acids. The CDR3 bases are TGTGCCAGCAGTTTAGAGGGGACCCCCTCCTACGAGCAGTACTTC. This encodes CASSLEGTPSYEQYF.

The CDR3 nucleotides read TGTGCCAGCAGCCGACAGACTAGCGGGAAAGTCGAGCAGTACTTC. Translation: CASSRQTSGKVEQYF. V is TRBV11-2 and J is TRBJ2-7, with 11 bases identical to TRBD2. With V trimmed by 5 bases and J by 6 bases, 9 bases remained unmatched. Germline loops: CDR1 SGHAT, CDR2 FQNNGV. CDR3 length equals 15 residues. The full variable domain, rest sourced from reference TRBV11-2 and TRBJ2-7, is EAGVAQSPRYKIIEKRQSVAFWCNPISGHATLYWYQQILGQGPKLLIQFQNNGVVDDSQLPKDRFSAERLKGVDSTLKIQPAKLEDSAVYLCASSRQTSGKVEQYFGPGTRLTVT.

This chain uses TRBV7-6 with TRBJ2-1, with a tentative D call TRBD2 (7 bases). The CDR3 is 15 amino acids. Trimming stripped 3 bases from V and 3 bases from J, with 12 bases between. Germline V gene sequence: CDR1 SGHVS, CDR2 FNYEAQ. CDR3 sequence: CASSLLGGGYNEQFF. DNA for the CDR3: TGTGCCAGCAGCTTGTTAGGGGGGGGCTACAATGAGCAGTTCTTC.

This chain joins TRBV7-2 and TRBJ1-1, with unresolved D. Deletions cut 3 bases from V and 8 bases from J, with 10 bases between. The CDR3 extends over 12 amino acids. Germline CDR1 reads SGHTA; CDR2 reads FQGNSA. CDR3 region: CASSFRRWEAFF. The CDR3 DNA reads TGTGCCAGCAGCTTTAGGCGGTGGGAAGCTTTCTTT.

This chain joins TRBV5-1 and TRBJ1-1; the D is unclear. CDR3 length: 13 residues. Germline V gene lookup returns CDR1 SGHRS and CDR2 YFSETQ. V was shortened by 4 bases and J by 0 bases, with 7 bases between the two germline ends. The CDR3 is CASSEILNTEAFF. The CDR3 DNA reads TGCGCCAGCAGCGAGATATTGAACACTGAAGCTTTCTTT.

The chain links TRBV12-3 or TRBV12-4 to TRBJ1-5, with D unclear. This CDR3 has 13 amino acids. Trimming shortened V by 3 bases and J by 6 bases, and 9 bases separated the two germline ends. CDR3 sequence (DNA): TGTGCCAGCAGTTTTGGGTTCTCTCAGCCCCAGCATTTT. It encodes CASSFGFSQPQHF.

The chain employs TRBV11-2 and TRBJ1-1, with 8 nucleotides matching TRBD1. Germline CDR1 and CDR2: SGHAT and FQNNGV. V shed 3 bases and J 4 bases; nucleotides not matched to a gene: 10. The CDR3 totals 16 residues. The CDR3 DNA reads as TGTGCCAGCAGCTTTTGGCGGACAGGGCGGATCACTGAAGCTTTCTTT. It translates to CASSFWRTGRITEAFF. The complete variable domain, with remaining parts taken from reference TRBV11-2 and TRBJ1-1, reads EAGVAQSPRYKIIEKRQSVAFWCNPISGHATLYWYQQILGQGPKLLIQFQNNGVVDDSQLPKDRFSAERLKGVDSTLKIQPAKLEDSAVYLCASSFWRTGRITEAFFGQGTRLTVV.

The chain joins TRBV5-1 to TRBJ2-3; TRBD2 might be the D (6 bases). The CDR3 consists of 13 residues. Germline CDR1 and CDR2: SGHRS and YFSETQ. The V gene lost 4 bases and the J gene lost 7 bases, with 13 bases spanning the gap. CDR3: CASSPGVANTQYF. As DNA, the CDR3 is TGCGCCAGCAGCCCGGGAGTAGCCAATACGCAGTATTTT.